The following is a T cell receptor beta chain sequence with its context. Its antigen is undetermined. A read error is possible here, since a much larger clone lies one base away. This CDR3 is built from 14 residues. CDR1 and CDR2 from the germline V gene are MNHEY and SVGEGT. Trimming removed 8 bases from V and 5 bases from J; junction bases left unmatched: 7. It was RNA transcripts that yielded the amplified TCR beta CDR3 regions. HTBI primers were the set used in a first-round RT-PCR of the TCR CDR3. TCRdb passed the multiplex PCR reads through MiXCR, listing each CDR3 protein once. This sample yields around 700,000 distinct CDR3 sequences, of which over 15% are seen a single time; approximately 15% belongs to the top ten. Exclusions: uncontrolled infection, other autoimmune disease, pregnancy, lactation. This entry is derived from a study of T cells in Graves' hyperthyroidism and ophthalmopathy. Overall study findings and caveats: In the blood, most expanded thyroid clonotypes above 0.001 appeared as well.

V usage is TRBV6-2 or TRBV6-3 and J usage is TRBJ1-2, with 11 bases matching TRBD1. Sequencing was performed on blood. The TCR sequence derives from a woman in her forties or fifties with Graves' hyperthyroidism that later progressed to Graves' ophthalmopathy. CDR3 in amino acids: CASGVDRGPYGYTF. CDR3 coding DNA: TGTGCCAGCGGTGTGGACAGGGGGCCGTATGGCTACACCTTC.